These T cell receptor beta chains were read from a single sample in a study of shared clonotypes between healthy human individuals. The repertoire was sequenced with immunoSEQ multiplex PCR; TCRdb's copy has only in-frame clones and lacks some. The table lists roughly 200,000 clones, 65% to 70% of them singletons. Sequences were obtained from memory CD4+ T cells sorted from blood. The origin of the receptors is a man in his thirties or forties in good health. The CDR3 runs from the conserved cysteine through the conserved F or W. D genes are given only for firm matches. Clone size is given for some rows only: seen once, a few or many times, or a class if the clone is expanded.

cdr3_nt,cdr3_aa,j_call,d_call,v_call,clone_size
TGCGCCAGCAGCTTGATAACAGGGGGCTCTAGCACAGATACGCAGTATTTT,CASSLITGGSSTDTQYF,TRBJ2-3,TRBD1,TRBV5-1,.
TGCGCCAGCAGCTTGGGCTCCGGAGCAACTAATGAAAAACTGTTTTTT,CASSLGSGATNEKLFF,TRBJ1-4,.,TRBV5-1,few
TGTGCCAGCAGTGAATATGGTGAAAAACTGTTTTTT,CASSEYGEKLFF,TRBJ1-4,.,TRBV2,.
TGTGCCAGCAGTGTGGCAGGGGGCATTGAGACCCAGTACTTC,CASSVAGGIETQYF,TRBJ2-5,TRBD1,TRBV25-1,.
TGTGCCAGCAGCCCGACCGGCGACGGGAGTGAGACCCAGTACTTC,CASSPTGDGSETQYF,TRBJ2-5,.,TRBV21-1,.
TGTGCCAGCAGTTTATCCGGGACAGGTTTTTCGGAGACCCAGTACTTC,CASSLSGTGFSETQYF,TRBJ2-5,TRBD1,TRBV28,few
TGCAGCGTTGAATCAGGAGATACGCAGTATTTT,CSVESGDTQYF,TRBJ2-3,.,TRBV29-1,.
TGTGCCAGAAGCCGGCCGTTTTGGGAGCTGTTTTTT,CARSRPFWELFF,TRBJ2-2,.,TRBV5-3,.
TGTGCCAGCAGCTCCAACCGGGGTACTCGCAATCAGCCCCAGCATTTT,CASSSNRGTRNQPQHF,TRBJ1-5,.,TRBV7-9,.
TGTGCCAGCAGCGTAGGAGTGGGGCGCGGGCAGCCCCAGCATTTT,CASSVGVGRGQPQHF,TRBJ1-5,.,TRBV9,.
TGTGCCAGCAGCTTGCGACAGGGTAGCACTGAAGCTTTCTTT,CASSLRQGSTEAFF,TRBJ1-1,TRBD1,TRBV5-4,.
TGTGCCAGCAGTTTGCAGGGCGCGATGAACACTGAAGCTTTCTTT,CASSLQGAMNTEAFF,TRBJ1-1,.,TRBV27,.
TGTGCCAGTAGTTACGGACAGGGGGCGCCAACTAATGAAAAACTGTTTTTT,CASSYGQGAPTNEKLFF,TRBJ1-4,TRBD1,TRBV19,.
TGTGCCAGCAGCTTAGAACCGGGTTCCTACGAGCAGTACTTC,CASSLEPGSYEQYF,TRBJ2-7,.,TRBV11-1,.
TGTGCCAGCAAGGACGGGGTCGCAGATACGCAGTATTTT,CASKDGVADTQYF,TRBJ2-3,.,TRBV6-1,few
TGTGCCAGCAGCGCATCGACCCGGGCGGATACGCAGTATTTT,CASSASTRADTQYF,TRBJ2-3,.,TRBV9,.
TGTGCCAGCAGTAGATTCGCCAGGGGAGGGGAGGAGACCCAGTACTTC,CASSRFARGGEETQYF,TRBJ2-5,.,TRBV27,.
TGTGCCAGCAGCTCTGCAGTAGCTGGGAGCTCCTACAATGAGCAGTTCTTC,CASSSAVAGSSYNEQFF,TRBJ2-1,.,TRBV7-8,once
TGTGCCAGCAGTGACCCCCGCTCTGGGGCCAACGTCCTGACTTTC,CASSDPRSGANVLTF,TRBJ2-6,.,TRBV6-1,.
TGTGCCATCAGTGAGTCCGCAGGGGGCGAATATAGCAATCAGCCCCAGCATTTT,CAISESAGGEYSNQPQHF,TRBJ1-5,TRBD1,TRBV10-3,.
TGTGCCAGCAGTTTCGTGGGACCGGGTGGGGAGACCCAGTACTTC,CASSFVGPGGETQYF,TRBJ2-5,.,TRBV28,.
TGTGCCAGCAGCCGTTACAGGGGAAAAGAGACCCAGTACTTC,CASSRYRGKETQYF,TRBJ2-5,TRBD1,TRBV13,.
TGCAGCGTTACTAGCGGGAGCCGGAACATTCAGTACTTC,CSVTSGSRNIQYF,TRBJ2-4,TRBD2,TRBV29-1,.